The 31 T cell receptor beta chains below were found in one sample sequenced in a study of tumor-infiltrating lymphocytes in localized non-small cell lung cancer. TCRdb's table, derived via immunoSEQ multiplex PCR, lists solely in-frame clones and lacks some. The repertoire consists of around 14,000 clones, with 80% to 90% occurring once and the leading ten covering approximately 2.5%. Sequencing was done on a sample of lung tumor tissue. All receptors come from a human donor with non-small cell lung cancer.

This chain joins TRBV16 and TRBJ2-7, with 8 bases fitting TRBD1. Germline V gives CDR1 KGHSY, CDR2 FQNENV. This CDR3 is built from 18 residues. The V gene end was trimmed by 1 base and the J gene end by 4 bases; junction bases not matched to a gene: 15. CDR3 amino acids: CASSQFFSLGTGMYEQYF. The CDR3 nucleotides read TGTGCCAGCAGCCAATTCTTTAGTCTAGGGACAGGAATGTACGAGCAGTACTTC.

V usage is TRBV6-5 and J usage is TRBJ1-6, with D perhaps matching TRBD1 (6 bases). The CDR3 length is 15 residues. Germline CDR1 MNHEY, CDR2 SVGAGI. The V and J ends lost 8 bases and 6 bases respectively, with 17 bases between them. The CDR3 DNA reads as TGTGCCAGCCGATCCCAGGGGTTGGGTAATTCACCCCTCCACTTT. Amino acid sequence: CASRSQGLGNSPLHF.

This chain joins TRBV19 and TRBJ2-3; 12 bases align to TRBD2. Germline trimming cut 3 bases from V and 4 bases from J; bases unmatched to any gene: 14. CDR3 length: 19 amino acids. Per the germline V gene, CDR1 is LNHDA and CDR2 is SQIVND (reference sequence). The CDR3 reads CASSMSYGASGRAPDTQYF. The CDR3 DNA follows: TGTGCCAGTAGTATGTCCTACGGCGCTAGCGGGAGGGCCCCAGATACGCAGTATTTT.

The CDR3 DNA follows: TGTGCCACCAGCTCACGGGCGGGAGCCAAAAACATTCAGTACTTC. This encodes CATSSRAGAKNIQYF. The chain combines TRBV15 with TRBJ2-4; possibly TRBD2 for D (5 bases). Germline CDR1 and CDR2: LNHNV and YYDKDF (reference sequence). Trimming removed 5 bases from V and 0 bases from J, with 11 bases in between. The CDR3 contains 15 residues. The full variable domain, completed using reference TRBV15 and TRBJ2-4, is DAMVIQNPRYQVTQFGKPVTLSCSQTLNHNVMYWYQQKSSQAPKLLFHYYDKDFNNEADTPDNFQSRRPNTSFCFLDIRSPGLGDTAMYLCATSSRAGAKNIQYFGAGTRLSVL.

The rearrangement joins TRBV29-1 to TRBJ1-1; the D gene is possibly TRBD1 (5 bases). The germline V and J ends were trimmed by 5 bases and 0 bases, with 10 bases remaining between them. CDR3 size: 13 residues. From germline, CDR1 is SQVTM and CDR2 ANQGSEA. CDR3 bases: TGCAGCGTTAAGGGACCTATGAACACTGAAGCTTTCTTT. This codes for CSVKGPMNTEAFF.

V is TRBV7-2 and J is TRBJ2-1; D possibly corresponds to TRBD2 (6 bases). With 4 bases removed from V and 5 bases from J, the gap between germline ends came to 12 bases. The germline V gene encodes CDR1 SGHTA and CDR2 FQGNSA. The CDR3 loop spans 14 amino acids. CDR3 nucleotide sequence: TGTGCCAGCAGCTCCAGGCGGGGAAACAATGAGCAGTTCTTC. Its protein is CASSSRRGNNEQFF.

CDR3 sequence reads: CASSLKREGTSGTYEQYF. In nucleotides, the CDR3 is TGTGCCAGCAGCTTGAAGAGAGAAGGGACTAGCGGAACCTACGAGCAGTACTTC. This chain connects TRBV11-3 to TRBJ2-7, with TRBD2 matching 11 bases. The CDR3 has 18 amino acids. J gave up 2 bases and V 3 bases, and 12 bases lay outside the gene matches. The germline V gene has CDR1 SGHNT and CDR2 YENEEA.

This chain uses TRBV7-3 with TRBJ2-7; D uncertain. This CDR3 has 11 amino acids. Trimming removed 4 bases from V and 12 bases from J, with 13 bases in between. Germline CDR1 is SGHTA and CDR2 is FQGTGA. This CDR3 is CASSSLTGAYF. The CDR3 bases are TGTGCCAGCAGCTCCCTGACTGGAGCGTACTTC.

V and J are TRBV27 and TRBJ2-1, with TRBD2 identical over 8 bases. CDR1 and CDR2 from the germline V gene are MNHEY and SMNVEV (reference sequence). This CDR3 spans 15 amino acids. V trimming: 5 bases; J trimming: 7 bases; junction bases outside the gene matches: 10. In DNA form, the CDR3 reads TGTGCCAGCAGTACCCTAAGCGGGAGCGCAAATGAGCAGTTCTTC. Its protein is CASSTLSGSANEQFF.

A remark on this clone: Other DNA sequences in the sample encode the same CDR3. V and J are TRBV11-2 and TRBJ2-5; no reliable D call. The germline V gene has CDR1 SGHAT and CDR2 FQNNGV. With 4 bases removed from V and 4 bases from J, the gap between germline ends came to 4 bases. This CDR3 is 11 amino acids long. CDR3 amino acids: CASSSGETQYF. CDR3 nucleotide sequence: TGTGCCAGCAGCTCGGGAGAGACCCAGTACTTC.

The chain carries TRBV19 and TRBJ2-7, with 11 bases that match TRBD1. The ends lost 6 bases at V and 2 bases at J; junction bases unmatched: 0. This CDR3 has 13 amino acids. Per the germline V gene, CDR1 is LNHDA and CDR2 is SQIVND (reference sequence). The CDR3 reads CASRDRGPYEQYF. CDR3 nucleotide sequence: TGTGCCAGTAGGGACAGGGGGCCCTACGAGCAGTACTTC.

V and J are TRBV7-9 and TRBJ2-1, with unresolved D. V was clipped by 5 bases and J by 12 bases, with 17 bases between them. CDR3 length: 13 amino acids. Germline CDR1 SEHNR, CDR2 FQNEAQ (reference sequence). In DNA form, the CDR3 reads TGTGCCAGCAGCCCGCGGACCGAAGCGAGGCAGTTCTTC. It is translated as CASSPRTEARQFF.

This chain connects TRBV5-1 to TRBJ1-4; the match to TRBD1 covers 8 bases. This CDR3 has 14 residues. The germline V gene has CDR1 SGHRS and CDR2 YFSETQ. V shed 3 bases and J 5 bases; nucleotides not matched to a gene: 3. CDR3 protein: CASSSTGGNEKLFF. CDR3 DNA sequence: TGCGCCAGCAGCTCCACAGGGGGGAATGAAAAACTGTTTTTT. Supplemented by reference TRBV5-1 and TRBJ1-4, the full variable domain reads KAGVTQTPRYLIKTRGQQVTLSCSPISGHRSVSWYQQTPGQGLQFLFEYFSETQRNKGNFPGRFSGRQFSNSRSEMNVSTLELGDSALYLCASSSTGGNEKLFFGSGTQLSVL.

The chain couples TRBV11-2 to TRBJ2-7; 10 bases are shared with TRBD2. V lost 7 bases and J lost 7; bases outside the gene matches: 16. Germline values: CDR1 SGHAT, CDR2 FQNNGV. The CDR3 is made up of 16 amino acids. CDR3 loop: CASTHSQLAGAGEQYF. CDR3 DNA: TGTGCCAGCACCCATTCCCAGCTAGCGGGAGCGGGGGAGCAGTACTTC.

The chain joins TRBV18 to TRBJ1-1; D not certain. This CDR3 is built from 14 residues. Germline assignment: CDR1 KGHSH and CDR2 LQKENI. The V end was cut by 6 bases, the J end by 4 bases, with 15 bases between. The CDR3 spells CASSAIGASTEAFF. The CDR3 region has the DNA TGTGCCAGCTCCGCCATAGGAGCGAGCACTGAAGCTTTCTTT.

This chain joins TRBV6-5 and TRBJ1-2; perhaps TRBD1 as D (6 bases). The V gene lost 4 bases and the J gene lost 4 bases, with 16 bases spanning the gap. Germline CDR1 reads MNHEY; CDR2 reads SVGAGI. This CDR3 region has 15 residues. The CDR3 DNA sequence: TGTGCCAGCAGTTCGCCGGGGGCCTGGGGCTATGGCTACACCTTC. Protein sequence: CASSSPGAWGYGYTF.

The rearrangement links TRBV18 to TRBJ2-5, with TRBD2 matching 11 bases. Trimming cost V 4 bases and J 4 bases; bases outside gene matches: 2. The germline gives CDR1 KGHSH, CDR2 LQKENI. This CDR3 region has 14 residues. This CDR3 reads CASSQTSGIETQYF. CDR3 sequence (DNA): TGTGCCAGCTCACAGACTAGCGGGATAGAGACCCAGTACTTC. The full variable domain, in which reference TRBV18 and TRBJ2-5 provide the parts outside the CDR3, is NAGVMQNPRHLVRRRGQEARLRCSPMKGHSHVYWYRQLPEEGLKFMVYLQKENIIDESGMPKERFSAEFPKEGPSILRIQQVVRGDSAAYFCASSQTSGIETQYFGPGTRLLVL.

V usage is TRBV2 and J usage is TRBJ2-7, with 7 nucleotides matching TRBD1. The junction had 8 bases not matched to a gene; V was cut back by 6 bases and J by 0 bases. Germline CDR1 reads SNHLY; CDR2 reads FYNNEI. CDR3 length: 15 residues. DNA for the CDR3: TGTGCCAGCAGGCTAAGGGACAGTCTCTCCTACGAGCAGTACTTC. Protein product: CASRLRDSLSYEQYF.

The J gene is TRBJ2-6, the V gene TRBV25-1; D is uncertain. V lost 0 bases to trimming and J lost 2 bases, with 8 bases between them. CDR3 length equals 16 residues. Germline values: CDR1 MGHDK, CDR2 SYGVNS. The CDR3: CASSEYGVAGANVLTF. The DNA of the CDR3 is TGTGCCAGCAGTGAATATGGGGTAGCTGGGGCCAACGTCCTGACTTTC. The complete variable domain, with remaining parts taken from reference TRBV25-1 and TRBJ2-6, reads EADIYQTPRYLVIGTGKKITLECSQTMGHDKMYWYQQDPGMELHLIHYSYGVNSTEKGDLSSESTVSRIRTEHFPLTLESARPSHTSQYLCASSEYGVAGANVLTFGAGSRLTVL.

The J gene is TRBJ2-7, the V gene TRBV5-1, with 12 bases fitting TRBD1. After removal of 4 bases from V and 5 bases from J, the junction contained 7 bases not matched to a gene. CDR3 length equals 15 residues. Germline values: CDR1 SGHRS, CDR2 YFSETQ. The CDR3 DNA reads TGCGCCAGCAGCAGCCTGGGACAGGGGGCCCACGAGCAGTACTTC. The encoded protein is CASSSLGQGAHEQYF.

The rearrangement uses TRBV12-5 and TRBJ2-1, with 7 bases that match TRBD1. With V trimmed by 3 bases and J by 9 bases, 11 bases remained unmatched. This CDR3 spans 15 amino acids. Germline CDR1 and CDR2: LGHNT and FRNRAP. CDR3: CASGLGTVMQGEQFF. The CDR3 DNA follows: TGTGCTAGTGGTTTAGGGACAGTAATGCAAGGTGAGCAGTTCTTC. The whole variable domain, filled in from reference TRBV12-5 and TRBJ2-1, reads DARVTQTPRHKVTEMGQEVTMRCQPILGHNTVFWYRQTMMQGLELLAYFRNRAPLDDSGMPKDRFSAEMPDATLATLKIQPSEPRDSAVYFCASGLGTVMQGEQFFGPGTRLTVL.

V usage is TRBV4-2 and J usage is TRBJ2-3, with D possibly being TRBD2 (5 bases). Trimming shortened V by 2 bases and J by 0 bases, and 18 bases separated the two germline ends. The CDR3 contains 18 residues. CDR1 and CDR2 (germline): LGHNA, YNFKEQ. CDR3 in DNA: TGTGCCAGCAGCCAATCCACCTTAGCGTTCCCTAGCACAGATACGCAGTATTTT. Amino acid sequence: CASSQSTLAFPSTDTQYF.

V gene TRBV9 combines with J gene TRBJ2-1; no reliable D call. Trimming took off 4 bases at V and 0 bases at J, with 8 bases between the two ends. The CDR3 extends over 14 amino acids. CDR1 and CDR2 (germline): SGDLS, YYNGEE. CDR3 loop: CASSYMGSYNEQFF. The CDR3 coding sequence is TGTGCCAGCAGCTACATGGGCTCCTACAATGAGCAGTTCTTC.

The J gene is TRBJ1-1, the V gene TRBV29-1; no reliable D call. In germline, CDR1 is SQVTM, CDR2 ANQGSEA. This CDR3 is built from 12 residues. V lost 6 bases to trimming and J lost 2 bases, with 10 bases between them. CDR3 residues: CSVETYNTEAFF. The CDR3 nucleotides read TGCAGCGTAGAGACATATAACACTGAAGCTTTCTTT. Using reference TRBV29-1 and TRBJ1-1 for the parts outside the CDR3, the full variable domain is SAVISQKPSRDICQRGTSLTIQCQVDSQVTMMFWYRQQPGQSLTLIATANQGSEATYESGFVIDKFPISRPNLTFSTLTVSNMSPEDSSIYLCSVETYNTEAFFGQGTRLTVV.

The CDR3 sequence: CASSSTGRTEAFF. The CDR3 nucleotides read TGTGCCAGCAGCTCCACAGGTAGGACTGAAGCTTTCTTT. This rearrangement joins TRBV11-2 to TRBJ1-1; possibly TRBD1 for D (5 bases). The CDR3 consists of 13 residues. Germline lookup yields CDR1 SGHAT and CDR2 FQNNGV. Trimming took off 4 bases at V and 5 bases at J, with 11 bases between the two ends.

The J gene is TRBJ2-2, the V gene TRBV5-4, with 8 bases aligning to TRBD2. Germline CDR1 is SGHNT and CDR2 is YYREEE (reference sequence). The CDR3 sequence is 16 residues long. V shed 0 bases, J shed 5 bases, and the junction held 6 bases outside the gene matches. CDR3 coding DNA: TGTGCCAGCAGCTTGGCCCGTAGCGGGACGACCGGGGAGCTGTTTTTT. Its translation is CASSLARSGTTGELFF.

This clone was seen just once. The chain is built from TRBV29-1 and TRBJ2-7; D is unclear. V gave up 5 bases and J gave up 3 bases, with 14 bases separating them. The CDR3 is made up of 13 amino acids. Germline V CDR1 and CDR2: SQVTM, ANQGSEA. In DNA, the CDR3 is TGCAGCGTTCTCGTTACCTCTTACTACGAGCAGTACTTC. Residues: CSVLVTSYYEQYF.

This clone was counted only a few times. This chain uses TRBV9 with TRBJ2-7; 8 bases are a match to TRBD2. Germline-derived CDR1 and CDR2 are SGDLS and YYNGEE. The CDR3 spans 15 residues. The V and J ends lost 4 bases and 4 bases, in that order; junction bases with no gene match: 10. CDR3 nucleotides: TGTGCCAGCAGCCCTCGAGTTAGCGGGAAGTACGAGCAGTACTTC. The encoded protein is CASSPRVSGKYEQYF.

This clone was seen just once. The junction departs from the called germline gene at one end, perhaps through a read error. V gene TRBV7-2 combines with J gene TRBJ1-1; D is unresolved. Germline V lookup: CDR1 SGHTA, CDR2 FQGNSA. There are 12 residues in the CDR3. CDR3 bases: TGTGCCAGCAGCTTGGTAGGAACTTTAACAAGCTTT. Translated, it gives CASSLVGTLTSF.

Turning to this clone: The junction differs from germline at one of its ends, possibly a read error. The chain joins TRBV10-3 to TRBJ2-7; TRBD2 matches at 9 bases. Looked up from germline, CDR1 is ENHRY and CDR2 is SYGVKD. The CDR3 totals 14 residues. CDR3 residues: CAITGAGGSHEQYF. In DNA, the CDR3 is TGTGCCATCACCGGAGCGGGAGGCTCCCACGAGCAGTACTTC.

The chain joins TRBV18 to TRBJ2-7; 12 positions agree with TRBD2. CDR1 and CDR2 (germline): KGHSH, LQKENI. Trimming took 2 bases from V and 1 from J; bases not matched to a gene: 0. The CDR3 extends over 15 amino acids. CDR3 nucleotides: TGTGCCAGCTCACCAACTAGCGGGGGGTCCTACGAGCAGTACTTC. Translating it yields CASSPTSGGSYEQYF.